This TCR beta chain was found in a study of graft-versus-host responses after intestinal transplantation. Study context: Induction using anti-thymocyte globulin, followed by tacrolimus and steroids for two to three years, was given to all recipients. Study observations and caveats: Early after transplant, HvG clones declined as circulating GvH clones peaked. Recipient marrow contained GvH clones, some of which appeared first in ileum or blood.

CDR3 length: 17 amino acids. The junction had 5 bases not matched to a gene; V was cut back by 1 base and J by 3 bases. From germline, CDR1 is GTSNPN and CDR2 SVGIG (reference sequence). Note on this clone: Its antigen is still unknown.

Libraries were prepared by immunoSEQ multiplex PCR; TCRdb keeps only in-frame clonotypes and omits some of them. The data contain about 50,000 clones, 85% to 95% of them singletons. This sequence originates from a human donor who was the organ donor for an intestinal transplant. The specimen was unstimulated CD4+ T cells sorted from spleen or lymph node cells, collected before transplant. The chain carries TRBV30 and TRBJ1-6, with TRBD1 matching 11 bases. CDR3 sequence reads: CAWSATGTGGYNSPLHF. CDR3 coding DNA: TGTGCCTGGAGTGCGACAGGGACAGGGGGCTATAATTCACCCCTCCACTTT.